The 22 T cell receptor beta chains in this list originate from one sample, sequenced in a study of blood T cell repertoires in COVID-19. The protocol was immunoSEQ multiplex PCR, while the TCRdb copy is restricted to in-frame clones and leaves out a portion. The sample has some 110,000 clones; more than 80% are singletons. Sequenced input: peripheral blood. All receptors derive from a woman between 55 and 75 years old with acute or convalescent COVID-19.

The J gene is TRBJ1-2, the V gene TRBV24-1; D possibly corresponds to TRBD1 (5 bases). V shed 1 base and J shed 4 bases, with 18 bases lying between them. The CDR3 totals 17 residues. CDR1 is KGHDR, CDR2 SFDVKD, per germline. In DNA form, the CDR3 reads TGTGCCACCAGTGATTTTTGTAAAGTCGGCAGGGCCTATGGCTACACCTTC. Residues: CATSDFCKVGRAYGYTF.

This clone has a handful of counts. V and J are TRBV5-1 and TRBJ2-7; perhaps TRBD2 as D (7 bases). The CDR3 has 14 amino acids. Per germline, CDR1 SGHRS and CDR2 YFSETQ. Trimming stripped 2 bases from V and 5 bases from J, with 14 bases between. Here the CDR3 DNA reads TGCGCCAGCAGCTTTCAGGGGAGGGGCGACGAGCAGTACTTC. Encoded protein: CASSFQGRGDEQYF.

CDR3 in DNA: TGCGCCAGCAGCTTGACTCGCGGGCGAACGAACACCGGGGAGCTGTTTTTT. This encodes CASSLTRGRTNTGELFF. V is TRBV5-1 and J is TRBJ2-2; tentatively, D is TRBD2 (5 bases). Germline CDR1 and CDR2: SGHRS and YFSETQ. V was shortened by 1 base and J by 0 bases, with 13 bases between the two germline ends. The CDR3 runs to 17 residues.

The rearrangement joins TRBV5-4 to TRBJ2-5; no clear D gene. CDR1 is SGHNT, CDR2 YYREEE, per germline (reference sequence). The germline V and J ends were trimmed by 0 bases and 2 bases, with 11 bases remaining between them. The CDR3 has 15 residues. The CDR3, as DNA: TGTGCCAGCAGCTTGGGAGTTATTGTTCAAGAGACCCAGTACTTC. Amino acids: CASSLGVIVQETQYF.

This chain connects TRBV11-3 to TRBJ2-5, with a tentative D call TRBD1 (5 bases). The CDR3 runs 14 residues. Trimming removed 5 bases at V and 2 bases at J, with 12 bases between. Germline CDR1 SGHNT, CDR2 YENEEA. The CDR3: CASSGPGLQETQYF. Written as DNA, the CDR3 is TGTGCCAGCAGCGGACCAGGGTTACAAGAGACCCAGTACTTC.

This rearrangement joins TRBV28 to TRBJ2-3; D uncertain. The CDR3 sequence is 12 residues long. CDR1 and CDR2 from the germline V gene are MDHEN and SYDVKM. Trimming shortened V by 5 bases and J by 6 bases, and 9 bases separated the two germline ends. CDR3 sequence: CASSSPTDTQYF. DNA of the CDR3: TGTGCCAGCAGTAGCCCCACGGATACGCAGTATTTT. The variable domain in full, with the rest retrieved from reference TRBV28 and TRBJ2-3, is DVKVTQSSRYLVKRTGEKVFLECVQDMDHENMFWYRQDPGLGLRLIYFSYDVKMKEKGDIPEGYSVSREKKERFSLILESASTNQTSMYLCASSSPTDTQYFGPGTRLTVL.

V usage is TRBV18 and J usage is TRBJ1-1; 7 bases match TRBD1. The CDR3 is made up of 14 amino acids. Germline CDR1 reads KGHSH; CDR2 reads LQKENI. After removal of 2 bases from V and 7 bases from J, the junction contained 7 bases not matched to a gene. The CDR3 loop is CASSPSRDSNEAFF. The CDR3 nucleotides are TGTGCCAGCTCACCAAGTCGGGACAGCAATGAAGCTTTCTTT.

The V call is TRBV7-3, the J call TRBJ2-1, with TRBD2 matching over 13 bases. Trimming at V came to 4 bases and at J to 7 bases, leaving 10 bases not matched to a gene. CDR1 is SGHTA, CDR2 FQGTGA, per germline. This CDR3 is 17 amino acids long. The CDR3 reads CASSSPSGTSGTNEQFF. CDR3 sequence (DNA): TGTGCCAGCAGCTCGCCTTCCGGGACTAGCGGGACTAATGAGCAGTTCTTC.

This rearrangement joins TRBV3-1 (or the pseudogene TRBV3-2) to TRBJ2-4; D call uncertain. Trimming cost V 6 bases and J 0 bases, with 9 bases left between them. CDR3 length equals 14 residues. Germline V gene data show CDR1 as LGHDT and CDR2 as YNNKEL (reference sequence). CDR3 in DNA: TGTGCCAGCAGTTCAGGTCTAGCCAAAAACATTCAGTACTTC. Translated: CASSSGLAKNIQYF.

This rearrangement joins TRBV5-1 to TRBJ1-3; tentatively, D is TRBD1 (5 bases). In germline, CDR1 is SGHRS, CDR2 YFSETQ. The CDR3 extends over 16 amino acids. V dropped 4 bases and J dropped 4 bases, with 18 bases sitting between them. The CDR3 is CASSPRTTREGNTIYF. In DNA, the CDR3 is TGCGCCAGCAGCCCCCGGACAACCCGAGAAGGAAACACCATATATTTT. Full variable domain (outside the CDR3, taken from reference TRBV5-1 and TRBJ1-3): KAGVTQTPRYLIKTRGQQVTLSCSPISGHRSVSWYQQTPGQGLQFLFEYFSETQRNKGNFPGRFSGRQFSNSRSEMNVSTLELGDSALYLCASSPRTTREGNTIYFGEGSWLTVV.

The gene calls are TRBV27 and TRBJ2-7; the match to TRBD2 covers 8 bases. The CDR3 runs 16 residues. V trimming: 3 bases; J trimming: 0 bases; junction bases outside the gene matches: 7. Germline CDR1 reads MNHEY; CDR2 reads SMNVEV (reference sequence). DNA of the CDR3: TGTGCCAGCAGTTTCCTGACTAGCGATCGCTCCTACGAGCAGTACTTC. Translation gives CASSFLTSDRSYEQYF.

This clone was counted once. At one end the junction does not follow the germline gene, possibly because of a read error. In DNA, the CDR3 is TGTGCTAGCAGCCTAGACAGGTACAATGAGCAGTTCTTC. This sequence encodes CASSLDRYNEQFF. The chain links TRBV7-7 to TRBJ2-1, with D perhaps matching TRBD1 (6 bases). There are 13 residues in the CDR3. CDR1 and CDR2 from the germline V gene are SSHAT and FNYEAQ (reference sequence).

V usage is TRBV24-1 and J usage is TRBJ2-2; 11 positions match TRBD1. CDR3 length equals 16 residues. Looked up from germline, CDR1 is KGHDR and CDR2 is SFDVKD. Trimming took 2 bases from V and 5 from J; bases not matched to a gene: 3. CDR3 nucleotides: TGTGCCACCAGTGATTGGGGACAGGGGGGGACCGGGGAGCTGTTTTTT. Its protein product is CATSDWGQGGTGELFF.

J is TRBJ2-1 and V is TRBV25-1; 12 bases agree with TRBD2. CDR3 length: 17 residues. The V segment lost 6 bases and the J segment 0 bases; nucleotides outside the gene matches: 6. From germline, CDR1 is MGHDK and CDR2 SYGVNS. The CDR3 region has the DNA TGTGCCAGCAGCCCGACTAGCGGGAGCCACTCCTACAATGAGCAGTTCTTC. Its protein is CASSPTSGSHSYNEQFF.

The DNA for the CDR3 is TGTGCCAGCAGTTCGCAGGGAAGCAATGGCTACACCTTC. Its translation: CASSSQGSNGYTF. The chain is built from TRBV28 and TRBJ1-2, with a possible D match to TRBD1 (5 bases). V lost 4 bases to trimming and J lost 6 bases, with 12 bases between them. Per the germline V gene, CDR1 is MDHEN and CDR2 is SYDVKM. The CDR3 totals 13 residues.

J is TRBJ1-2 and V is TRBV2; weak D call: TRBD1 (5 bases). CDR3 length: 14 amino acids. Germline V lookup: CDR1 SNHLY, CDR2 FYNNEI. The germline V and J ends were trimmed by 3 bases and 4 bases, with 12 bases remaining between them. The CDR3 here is CASSDTGSFYGYTF. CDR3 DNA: TGTGCCAGCAGTGATACAGGATCCTTCTATGGCTACACCTTC.

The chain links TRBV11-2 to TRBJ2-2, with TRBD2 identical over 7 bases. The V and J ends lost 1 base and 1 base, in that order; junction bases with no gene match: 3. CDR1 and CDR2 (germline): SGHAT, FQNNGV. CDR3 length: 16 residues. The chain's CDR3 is CASSLAAGQNTGELFF. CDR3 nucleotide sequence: TGTGCCAGCAGCTTAGCAGCGGGGCAGAACACCGGGGAGCTGTTTTTT.

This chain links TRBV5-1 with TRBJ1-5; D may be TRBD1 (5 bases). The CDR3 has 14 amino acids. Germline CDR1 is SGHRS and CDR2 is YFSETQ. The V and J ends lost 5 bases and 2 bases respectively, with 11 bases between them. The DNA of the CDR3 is TGCGCCAGCAGTCCCGGGGGTGGCAATCAGCCCCAGCATTTT. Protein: CASSPGGGNQPQHF.

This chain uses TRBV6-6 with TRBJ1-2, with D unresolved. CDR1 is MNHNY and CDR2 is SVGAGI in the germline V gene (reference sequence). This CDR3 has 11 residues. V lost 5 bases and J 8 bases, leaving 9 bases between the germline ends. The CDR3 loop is CASSPRFGYTF. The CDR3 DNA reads TGTGCCAGCAGTCCCCGGTTCGGCTACACCTTC.

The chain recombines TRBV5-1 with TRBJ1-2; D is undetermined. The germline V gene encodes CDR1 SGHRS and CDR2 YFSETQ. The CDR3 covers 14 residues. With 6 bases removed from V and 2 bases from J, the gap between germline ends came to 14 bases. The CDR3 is CASNLGDRNYGYTF. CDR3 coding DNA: TGCGCCAGCAATCTGGGAGATAGGAACTATGGCTACACCTTC. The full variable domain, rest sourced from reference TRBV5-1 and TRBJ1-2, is KAGVTQTPRYLIKTRGQQVTLSCSPISGHRSVSWYQQTPGQGLQFLFEYFSETQRNKGNFPGRFSGRQFSNSRSEMNVSTLELGDSALYLCASNLGDRNYGYTFGSGTRLTVV.

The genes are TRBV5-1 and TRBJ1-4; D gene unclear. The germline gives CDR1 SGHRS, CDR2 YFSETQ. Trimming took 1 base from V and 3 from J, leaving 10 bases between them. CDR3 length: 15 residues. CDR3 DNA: TGCGCCAGCAGCTTGTCCGGGTCGCCTAATGAAAAACTGTTTTTT. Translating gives CASSLSGSPNEKLFF. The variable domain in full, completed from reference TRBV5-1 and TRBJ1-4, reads KAGVTQTPRYLIKTRGQQVTLSCSPISGHRSVSWYQQTPGQGLQFLFEYFSETQRNKGNFPGRFSGRQFSNSRSEMNVSTLELGDSALYLCASSLSGSPNEKLFFGSGTQLSVL.

The DNA of the CDR3 is TGTGCCAGCTACGGGTTCGATGGAAACACCATATATTTT. It yields the protein CASYGFDGNTIYF. This rearrangement joins TRBV28 to TRBJ1-3; D is ambiguous. The CDR3 is 13 amino acids. Germline V gene sequence: CDR1 MDHEN, CDR2 SYDVKM. The V gene lost 8 bases and the J gene lost 3 bases, with 11 bases spanning the gap.